This T cell receptor (beta chain) was found in a study of T cell repertoires in cytomegalovirus infection. Study as a whole: Carrying CMV and the relevant HLA type showed in public TCR beta signatures.

TCRdb reanalysed the reads using MiXCR and keeps one entry per CDR3 protein. The data hold 450,000 to 600,000 distinct CDR3 sequences, with 33% observed a single time. V gave up 1 base and J gave up 10 bases, with 11 bases separating them. Germline V gives CDR1 SGHTA, CDR2 FQGNSA. The CDR3 runs to 13 residues. The table lists this clonotype with many counts. Its antigen is undetermined. This TCR came from a human donor in good health (CMV status not recorded). Some clones in this sample may be carry-over from other donors' samples. The rearrangement uses TRBV7-2 and TRBJ2-1; no clear D gene. The material sequenced was cultured PBMCs, taken from culture after CMV antigen stimulation. This CDR3 reads CASSLGARGEQFF. As DNA, the CDR3 is TGTGCCAGCAGCTTAGGTGCTAGAGGCGAGCAGTTCTTC.